These 28 T cell receptor beta chains were all obtained from the same sample, sequenced in a study of shared clonotypes between healthy human individuals. Measured with immunoSEQ multiplex PCR; TCRdb has only the in-frame clones, and not every one. The sample holds roughly 700,000 clones, approximately 74% seen once. Input material: memory CD4+ T cells sorted from blood. Documented subset: CD45RA-negative fraction. The origin of the receptors is a woman between 25 and 40 years old in good health.

V gene TRBV28 combines with J gene TRBJ2-7, with 12 bases matching TRBD2. Germline CDR1 and CDR2: MDHEN and SYDVKM. V trimming: 6 bases; J trimming: 5 bases; junction bases outside the gene matches: 8. This CDR3 has 15 amino acids. The CDR3 coding sequence is TGTGCCAGCAGGGACGGGACTAGCGGGTTCCACGAGCAGTACTTC. The encoded protein is CASRDGTSGFHEQYF.

The genes are TRBV2 and TRBJ2-2; D unclear. This CDR3 is 15 amino acids long. Trimming took 6 bases from V and 1 from J, leaving 12 bases between them. Germline V gene data show CDR1 as SNHLY and CDR2 as FYNNEI. The CDR3 DNA is TGTGCCAGCAGAAGGGAAGGTCTGAACACCGGGGAGCTGTTTTTT. It specifies CASRREGLNTGELFF.

V is TRBV7-2 and J is TRBJ1-3; weak D call: TRBD1 (6 bases). Germline V lookup: CDR1 SGHTA, CDR2 FQGNSA. The V and J ends lost 8 bases and 1 base respectively, with 12 bases between them. The CDR3 has 14 amino acids. The CDR3 DNA is TGTGCCAGCTTGATGGACAGATCTGGAAACACCATATATTTT. Translated, it gives CASLMDRSGNTIYF.

V is TRBV19 and J is TRBJ2-3, with no clear D. Per the germline V gene, CDR1 is LNHDA and CDR2 is SQIVND (reference sequence). CDR3 length: 14 residues. Trimming cost V 3 bases and J 11 bases, with 18 bases left between them. CDR3 in amino acids: CASSISLSLERQYF. In nucleotides, the CDR3 is TGTGCCAGTAGTATTAGCTTATCGCTAGAAAGGCAGTATTTT.

The chain has TRBV28 and TRBJ2-7, with 7 bases matching TRBD2. With V trimmed by 5 bases and J by 2 bases, 12 bases remained unmatched. Germline CDR1 is MDHEN and CDR2 is SYDVKM. The CDR3 contains 16 residues. The CDR3 sequence is CASSGGWAGEAYEQYF. Written as DNA, the CDR3 is TGTGCCAGCAGTGGGGGTTGGGCGGGAGAAGCCTACGAGCAGTACTTC.

The chain links TRBV4-1 to TRBJ2-3; TRBD2 matches at 11 bases. Germline lookup yields CDR1 MGHRA and CDR2 YSYEKL. The CDR3 covers 20 residues. J was trimmed by 5 bases and V by 7 bases; bases with no gene match: 23. The CDR3 bases are TGCGCCAGCAAGGGAGGGGGATTAGCGGGAGGGGAAGGGTACAAAGATACGCAGTATTTT. Its translation is CASKGGGLAGGEGYKDTQYF.

This clone was counted only a few times. The rearrangement joins TRBV4-1 to TRBJ1-1; 9 nucleotides line up with TRBD1. The V gene's germline CDR1 is MGHRA and CDR2 YSYEKL. The CDR3 is 14 residues long. J was trimmed by 3 bases and V by 5 bases; bases with no gene match: 4. CDR3 DNA sequence: TGCGCCAGCAGCATAACAGGGGGCGACACTGAAGCTTTCTTT. This sequence encodes CASSITGGDTEAFF.

The CDR3 DNA follows: TGTGCCAGCAGTGAATTTAGGGCCCCGAACACTGAAGCTTTCTTT. It translates to CASSEFRAPNTEAFF. This sequence joins TRBV25-1 and TRBJ1-1; D gene uncertain. Trimming removed 1 base from V and 1 base from J, with 10 bases in between. Germline V gene lookup returns CDR1 MGHDK and CDR2 SYGVNS. The CDR3 sequence is 15 residues long.

In its sample, this clone was seen many times. The chain uses TRBV7-9 and TRBJ2-7; D remains ambiguous. Germline loops: CDR1 SEHNR, CDR2 FQNEAQ (reference sequence). The V gene lost 8 bases and the J gene lost 2 bases, with 10 bases spanning the gap. CDR3 length equals 12 residues. The CDR3 loop is CASSGPPYEQYF. Written as DNA, the CDR3 is TGTGCCAGCTCCGGGCCCCCCTACGAGCAGTACTTC.

The rearrangement links TRBV7-8 to TRBJ1-5, with a tentative D call TRBD1 (6 bases). Germline V gene lookup returns CDR1 SGHVS and CDR2 FQNEAQ. The CDR3 runs 14 residues. V dropped 2 bases and J dropped 7 bases, with 12 bases sitting between them. CDR3 nucleotide sequence: TGTGCCAGCAGCTTAACAGGGAGTGAGCAGCCCCAGCATTTT. Encoded protein: CASSLTGSEQPQHF.

This chain joins TRBV25-1 and TRBJ2-3; 11 bases are a match to TRBD2. The CDR3 has 16 residues. The ends lost 0 bases at V and 4 bases at J; junction bases unmatched: 3. Per germline, CDR1 MGHDK and CDR2 SYGVNS. For the CDR3, the DNA is TGTGCCAGCAGTGAATATATAGCGGGAGGGGCAGATACGCAGTATTTT. Its protein is CASSEYIAGGADTQYF.

Written as DNA, the CDR3 is TGTGCCAGCAGTGCTGGGCCTAATAATTCACCCCTCCACTTT. Encoded protein: CASSAGPNNSPLHF. The chain recombines TRBV2 with TRBJ1-6; D is ambiguous. The germline V gene has CDR1 SNHLY and CDR2 FYNNEI. This CDR3 spans 14 amino acids. The ends were cut back, 4 bases at V and 5 bases at J, with 9 bases in the middle.

The genes are TRBV6-4 and TRBJ2-1; maybe TRBD2 (5 bases). The V end lost 4 bases, the J end lost 9 bases, and 16 bases lay between the germline ends. The CDR3 contains 14 residues. CDR1 is MRHNA, CDR2 SNTAGT, per germline. In DNA, the CDR3 is TGTGCCAGCAGTGCCGGACTTTTCCGGGGTGAGCAGTTCTTC. This encodes CASSAGLFRGEQFF.

V usage is TRBV30 and J usage is TRBJ2-3; 11 bases align to TRBD2. V was pared by 2 bases and J by 3 bases, with 4 bases of the junction left unmatched. This CDR3 is built from 15 residues. Germline CDR1 GTSNPN, CDR2 SVGIG (reference sequence). The CDR3 protein is CAWSQTSGRTDTQYF. The DNA for the CDR3 is TGTGCCTGGAGTCAAACTAGCGGGAGAACAGATACGCAGTATTTT.

The chain uses TRBV27 and TRBJ2-2; 7 nucleotides align to TRBD1. This CDR3 is 14 amino acids long. Losses at the gene ends were 3 bases for V and 4 bases for J; bases not matched to a gene: 2. CDR1 MNHEY and CDR2 SMNVEV come from the germline V gene (reference sequence). The CDR3 DNA is TGTGCCAGCAGTTTCGACAGGGCCACCGGGGAGCTGTTTTTT. Protein product: CASSFDRATGELFF.

The sample holds one count of this clone. This CDR3 is also generated by other DNA sequences in the sample. The chain couples TRBV15 to TRBJ2-7, with a possible D match to TRBD1 (6 bases). The CDR3 is made up of 13 amino acids. Trimming cost V 2 bases and J 7 bases, with 12 bases left between them. Per germline, CDR1 LNHNV and CDR2 YYDKDF (reference sequence). The CDR3 loop reads CATSRRTVGEQYF. The CDR3 nucleotides read TGTGCCACCAGCAGAAGGACAGTGGGTGAGCAGTACTTC.

The rearrangement links TRBV19 to TRBJ1-1, with D perhaps matching TRBD1 (5 bases). The CDR3 has 15 amino acids. Germline-derived CDR1 and CDR2 are LNHDA and SQIVND (reference sequence). V was clipped by 1 base and J by 1 base, with 10 bases between them. CDR3 protein: CASSIVSGANTEAFF. As DNA, the CDR3 is TGTGCCAGTAGTATAGTATCCGGGGCGAACACTGAAGCTTTCTTT.

The genes are TRBV28 and TRBJ2-5; D is tentatively TRBD1 or TRBD2 (7 bases each). The V end lost 6 bases, the J end lost 11 bases, and 19 bases lay between the germline ends. The germline gives CDR1 MDHEN, CDR2 SYDVKM. The CDR3 runs to 13 residues. The CDR3 DNA is TGTGCCAGCAGACAGAGGGGGCTGCGGGAGCAGTACTTC. Protein sequence: CASRQRGLREQYF. Supplemented by reference TRBV28 and TRBJ2-5, the full variable domain reads DVKVTQSSRYLVKRTGEKVFLECVQDMDHENMFWYRQDPGLGLRLIYFSYDVKMKEKGDIPEGYSVSREKKERFSLILESASTNQTSMYLCASRQRGLREQYFGPGTRLLVL.

In this sample, this clone turned up a few times. This sequence joins TRBV10-2 and TRBJ2-3; 8 bases map to TRBD2. Germline V lookup: CDR1 WSHSY, CDR2 SAAADI. The V gene end was trimmed by 4 bases and the J gene end by 6 bases; junction bases not matched to a gene: 6. The CDR3 extends over 14 amino acids. Written as DNA, the CDR3 is TGCGCCAGCAGTGCAGCGGGAGTGTGGGATACGCAGTATTTT. Translated: CASSAAGVWDTQYF.

The chain employs TRBV11-2 and TRBJ2-7; D could derive from TRBD1 or TRBD2 (5 bases each). CDR3 length equals 15 residues. The germline V and J ends were trimmed by 0 bases and 7 bases, with 16 bases remaining between them. Germline V CDR1 and CDR2: SGHAT, FQNNGV. DNA of the CDR3: TGTGCCAGCAGCTTAGATTGGGGACCCATCGAGGAGCAGTACTTC. Translated: CASSLDWGPIEEQYF.

The chain has TRBV10-2 and TRBJ2-1; D is unresolved. The CDR3 extends over 14 amino acids. CDR1 and CDR2 (germline): WSHSY, SAAADI. With 6 bases removed from V and 4 bases from J, the gap between germline ends came to 13 bases. In nucleotides, the CDR3 is TGCGCCAGCAGCGACACCCGCATTTACAATGAGCAGTTCTTC. Translating gives CASSDTRIYNEQFF.

This clone was recorded many times. This chain connects TRBV9 to TRBJ2-2; 14 positions agree with TRBD2. The CDR3 is 16 residues long. The ends lost 4 bases at V and 8 bases at J; junction bases unmatched: 7. Germline V gives CDR1 SGDLS, CDR2 YYNGEE. CDR3 DNA sequence: TGTGCCAGCAGCCCTCGACTAGCGGGAGGGCGAGGGGAGCTGTTTTTT. Its protein product is CASSPRLAGGRGELFF.

The chain has TRBV27 and TRBJ2-7, with 11 bases identical to TRBD1. The germline gives CDR1 MNHEY, CDR2 SMNVEV (reference sequence). The J segment lost 3 bases and the V segment lost 4 bases, leaving 5 bases of the junction unmatched. The CDR3 consists of 15 residues. CDR3 residues: CASSSPGTGGYEQYF. The CDR3 nucleotides read TGTGCCAGCAGTTCACCCGGGACAGGGGGCTACGAGCAGTACTTC.

The CDR3 bases are TGTGCCAGCAGCTCCCGGTGGACCCAGTACTTC. Protein sequence: CASSSRWTQYF. The chain joins TRBV5-4 to TRBJ2-5; D remains unclear. Trimming removed 3 bases from V and 7 bases from J, with 7 bases in between. The CDR3 length is 11 residues. Germline V gene sequence: CDR1 SGHNT, CDR2 YYREEE (reference sequence).

This clone was seen a few times. This chain links TRBV28 with TRBJ1-4, with 10 bases identical to TRBD1. V was pared by 4 bases and J by 7 bases, with 9 bases of the junction left unmatched. Germline V CDR1 and CDR2: MDHEN, SYDVKM. The CDR3 is 16 residues long. In DNA, the CDR3 is TGTGCCAGCAGTTATGTGGGGACAGGGGTTGGTGAAAAACTGTTTTTT. It translates to CASSYVGTGVGEKLFF.

Turning to this clone: The sample contains more than one DNA sequence encoding this CDR3. V and J are TRBV7-2 and TRBJ2-1, with a tentative D call TRBD2 (5 bases). Per the germline V gene, CDR1 is SGHTA and CDR2 is FQGNSA. Trimming pared 1 base from V and 2 bases from J, leaving 9 bases between. The CDR3 covers 15 residues. The chain's CDR3 is CASSLGAAAYNEQFF. DNA for the CDR3: TGTGCCAGCAGCTTAGGGGCAGCGGCCTACAATGAGCAGTTCTTC.

This clone occurred a few times. Written as DNA, the CDR3 is TGCGCCAGCCGCACCGGGGACAGGGACGAAGGGACCCAGTACTTC. This translates into CASRTGDRDEGTQYF. V usage is TRBV5-1 and J usage is TRBJ2-5; 9 positions match TRBD1. The CDR3 consists of 15 residues. CDR1 is SGHRS and CDR2 is YFSETQ in the germline V gene. Trimming at V came to 7 bases and at J to 7 bases, leaving 14 bases not matched to a gene.

The chain employs TRBV28 and TRBJ1-1; D gene ambiguous. V lost 6 bases, J lost 3 bases, and 17 bases lay in between. Per the germline V gene, CDR1 is MDHEN and CDR2 is SYDVKM. CDR3 length equals 15 residues. CDR3: CASRRVWGGDTEAFF. CDR3 DNA: TGTGCCAGCAGGAGAGTATGGGGTGGCGACACTGAAGCTTTCTTT.